This T cell receptor (beta chain) was recovered during a study of CD8+CD57+ T cells in acquired aplastic anemia. Overall study context: Sorted cells (CD4+ and CD8+) yielded DNA amounts that averaged approximately 3.2 ug. Findings and caveats of the study: Levels of CD8+ Simpson's diversity were not significantly distinct in patients versus controls.

Looked up from germline, CDR1 is SGHDT and CDR2 is YYEEEE. CDR3 size: 11 residues. V was pared by 2 bases and J by 5 bases, with 2 bases between. This clonotype appeared many times. Its antigen is not identified. The use of genomic DNA as template underpinned the TCR beta VDJ and CDR3 profiling. In TCRdb, the reads were re-called with MiXCR into one record per CDR3 protein. Counted here are about 220,000 distinct CDR3 sequences, around 32% occurring once; the ten biggest clones make up 1.1%. The specimen sequenced was sorted CD4+, CD8+, or CD8+CD57+ T cells (not recorded which) from PBMCs. The TCR sequence derives from a human donor in good health, serving as a control. The chain has TRBV5-6 and TRBJ2-1; D gene ambiguous. The CDR3 is CASSFNNEQFF. The CDR3 DNA follows: TGTGCCAGCAGCTTCAACAATGAGCAGTTCTTC. The full variable domain, completed using reference TRBV5-6 and TRBJ2-1, is DAGVTQSPTHLIKTRGQQVTLRCSPKSGHDTVSWYQQALGQGPQFIFQYYEEEERQRGNFPDRFSGHQFPNYSSELNVNALLLGDSALYLCASSFNNEQFFGPGTRLTVL.